This T cell receptor beta chain was captured in a study of CXCR4 blockade with PD-1 therapy in pancreatic cancer (dated by TCRdb to the late 2010s). With respect to the entire study: The study analyzed resected pancreatic ductal adenocarcinoma using both multiplex immunohistochemistry and TCRbeta immunosequencing, alongside ex vivo slice culture that tested PD-1 and CXCR4 blockade. To assess intratumoral heterogeneity, two geographically distinct regions from each of roughly 6 tumors were TCR-sequenced. The research as a whole found: Tumors showed clonal expansion, with mean productive clonality around 0.14 versus 0.05 in healthy blood, but clonality did not correlate with survival. The frequency of each amino acid clone correlated strongly with the number of distinct nucleotide rearrangements encoding that clone, suggesting convergent selection driven by common tumor antigens. Because only TCRbeta chains were sequenced, true antigen-specificity overlap among convergent dominant clones remained unconfirmed while awaiting paired alpha-beta single-cell sequencing.

TCRbeta CDR3 regions were immunosequenced from extracted DNA using the immunoSEQ Assay at Adaptive Biotechnologies. For the original study's pipeline: To quantify the absolute abundance of each unique TCRbeta CDR3, sequences were collapsed and filtered. Clonality was calculated as 1 minus Pielou's evenness, with only productive in-frame rearrangements included in the computation. For regional overlap, the top 100 nucleotide rearrangements were followed across paired samples, and the Morisita index was used to compare paired samples against unrelated samples. The immunoSEQ Rearrangement Details tool was used to assess whether nucleotide rearrangements converged onto identical amino acid sequences. Sourced from immuneACCESS, this table was stored by TCRdb with only in-frame sequences that have V and J called. A share of the clones is absent; for the studies checked, an unresolved V gene accounts for under half, and the remainder has no known explanation. V, J and clone size derive from that table, while D and trimming were established from the DNA sequence. This sample lists fewer than 10,000 clones; about 60% were detected once. The biggest ten clones account for under 8.5% of the sample.

CDR1 and CDR2 are drawn from the germline V gene: MGHRA, YSYEKL. Measured from the cysteine to the phenylalanine, the CDR3 is 15 residues long. The only DNA kept is the CDR3, 45 bases in frame from the first base. V loses 1 base, J loses 2 bases, and the germline ends lie 9 bases apart. None of the patients whose archived tumor blocks were used had received neoadjuvant therapy prior to resection. The preserved-tissue arm of the study used approximately 31 surgical resection samples from about 24 previously untreated pancreatic ductal adenocarcinoma patients. DNA for the resection arm was extracted from ten 5-micron curls of FFPE tumor lying next to the multiplex immunohistochemistry slide. A note on this clone: It lacks a known antigen. Base quality data are lacking; no much larger clone is found one base away.

The sequenced sample was tumor tissue. The sequence is built from TRBV4-1 and TRBJ2-1; TRBD2 is a weak D gene call, 5 bases matching. This TCR derives from a human donor with pancreatic ductal adenocarcinoma. The sequence in DNA is TGCGCCAGCAGCCAAGTCACGGAGGCCTACAATGAGCAGTTCTTC. Protein translation: CASSQVTEAYNEQFF.